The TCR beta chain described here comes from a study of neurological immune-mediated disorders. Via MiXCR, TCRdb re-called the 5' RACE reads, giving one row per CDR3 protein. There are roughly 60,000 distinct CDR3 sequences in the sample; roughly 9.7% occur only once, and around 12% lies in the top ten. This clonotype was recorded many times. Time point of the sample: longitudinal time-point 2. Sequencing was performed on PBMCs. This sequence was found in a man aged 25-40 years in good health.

The CDR3 DNA reads TGTGCCAGCAGCGTAATGGGGGGCACTGAAGCTTTCTTT. Residues: CASSVMGGTEAFF. J is TRBJ1-1 and V is TRBV7-2; D might be TRBD1 (5 bases). V dropped 5 bases and J dropped 4 bases, with 11 bases sitting between them. The CDR3 length is 13 residues. Germline V lookup: CDR1 SGHTA, CDR2 FQGNSA.